These T cell receptor beta chains were read from a single sample in a study of Ad26.COV2.S vaccination and SARS-CoV-2 variants. Sequencing used immunoSEQ multiplex PCR; TCRdb keeps in-frame clones, though not all of them. In the table there are around 500,000 clones, roughly 87% of which are singletons. The source material was peripheral blood, sampled in a trial of Ad26.COV2.S vaccine versus placebo. These receptors all come from a person between 18 and 65 years old who received the Ad26.COV2.S COVID-19 vaccine or a placebo. The CDR3 runs from the conserved cysteine through the conserved F or W. D genes are given only for firm matches. Clone sizes are given selectively: once, few, many, or a class where the clone is expanded.

d_gene,abundance,j_gene,v_gene,CDR3aa,CDR3nt
TRBD2,.,TRBJ2-7,TRBV28,CASSSPRASGTYEQYF,TGTGCCAGCAGTTCCCCCCGCGCTAGCGGGACCTACGAGCAGTACTTC
.,.,TRBJ1-2,TRBV6-6,CASSYSTGANYGYTF,TGTGCCAGCAGTTACTCGACAGGAGCTAACTATGGCTACACCTTC
.,few,TRBJ1-1,TRBV27,CASRLQGNTEAFF,TGTGCCAGCAGGCTACAGGGGAACACTGAAGCTTTCTTT
TRBD1,many,TRBJ2-1,TRBV29-1,CSKGQGIGNEQFF,TGCAGCAAGGGACAGGGGATCGGTAATGAGCAGTTCTTC
.,once,TRBJ1-4,TRBV24-1,CATSDQNRPGNEKLFF,TGTGCCACCAGTGACCAAAACAGGCCGGGAAATGAAAAACTGTTTTTT
TRBD2,.,TRBJ2-7,TRBV9,CASSSSASGSAEQYF,TGTGCCAGCAGCTCTTCGGCTAGCGGGAGCGCCGAGCAGTACTTC
TRBD1,.,TRBJ1-2,TRBV2,CASSWGQVNYGYTF,TGTGCCAGCAGCTGGGGACAGGTCAACTATGGCTACACCTTC
TRBD1,.,TRBJ1-3,TRBV28,CASSRDRVGNTIYF,TGTGCCAGCAGCCGCGACAGGGTGGGAAACACCATATATTTT
.,.,TRBJ1-3,TRBV5-8,CASSRRSGSGNTIYF,TGTGCCAGCAGCCGCCGCAGTGGGTCGGGAAACACCATATATTTT
TRBD1,.,TRBJ2-4,TRBV6-5,CASSYRGRVAKNIQYF,TGTGCCAGCAGCTACAGGGGGCGTGTAGCCAAAAACATTCAGTACTTC
TRBD1,.,TRBJ1-2,TRBV2,CAGLRDRGGGYGYTF,TGTGCCGGCCTCCGGGACAGGGGGGGCGGCTATGGCTACACCTTC
.,.,TRBJ2-1,TRBV12-5,CASGLVLGSSYNEQFF,TGTGCTAGTGGTTTGGTGTTAGGAAGCTCCTACAATGAGCAGTTCTTC
.,once,TRBJ1-1,TRBV30,CAWTPQHFTEAFF,TGTGCCTGGACTCCACAGCACTTCACTGAAGCTTTCTTT
TRBD2,once,TRBJ2-7,TRBV20-1,CSASGGLAAPYEQYF,TGCAGTGCTAGTGGGGGACTAGCGGCTCCCTACGAGCAGTACTTC
.,.,TRBJ2-4,TRBV2,CASFGFLLGKNIQYF,TGTGCCAGCTTTGGCTTTCTACTAGGCAAAAACATTCAGTACTTC
.,.,TRBJ1-4,TRBV5-1,CASSLASGAVEKLFF,TGCGCCAGCAGCTTGGCCTCTGGGGCGGTCGAAAAACTGTTTTTT
.,.,TRBJ1-1,TRBV3-1/TRBV3-2,CASSQFDTEAFF,TGTGCCAGCAGTCAATTCGACACTGAAGCTTTCTTT
TRBD2,.,TRBJ2-5,TRBV10-3,CAISRGLAQRGPSETQYF,TGTGCCATCAGTCGGGGGCTGGCCCAGCGGGGGCCCTCGGAGACCCAGTACTTC
.,.,TRBJ2-3,TRBV7-2,CASSLRGADTQYF,TGTGCCAGCAGCTTAAGGGGGGCAGATACGCAGTATTTT
.,.,TRBJ1-2,TRBV29-1,CSVEQPGRTYGYTF,TGCAGCGTTGAACAGCCGGGGAGAACCTATGGCTACACCTTC
TRBD1,few,TRBJ1-1,TRBV10-2,CASGQANTEAFF,TGCGCCAGTGGACAGGCGAACACTGAAGCTTTCTTT
.,.,TRBJ1-2,TRBV27,CASRPGATGGYTF,TGTGCCAGTCGGCCGGGGGCGACGGGTGGCTACACCTTC